Listed below are T cell receptor beta chains from one sample, sequenced in a study of graft-versus-host responses after intestinal transplantation. These receptors' targets are unknown. This table comes from immunoSEQ multiplex PCR, and its TCRdb copy is limited to in-frame clones, with some not included. The top ten hold approximately 0.32% of the sample, which has about 88,000 clones, 85% to 95% seen once. The sample was unstimulated CD4+ T cells sorted from spleen or lymph node cells, taken before transplant. These receptors all come from a human donor who was the organ donor for an intestinal transplant. The CDR3 runs from the conserved cysteine through the conserved F or W. The D gene is left open where the match is weak. The listing skips clone size in some rows; elsewhere it reads once, few, many or a size class.

.,.,TRBV7-3,TRBJ2-5,CASSLNGLVETQYF,TGTGCCAGCAGCTTAAACGGTCTTGTCGAGACCCAGTACTTC
.,.,TRBV6-6,TRBJ1-1,CASSYSQGNTEAFF,TGTGCCAGCAGTTACTCACAGGGGAACACTGAAGCTTTCTTT
few,.,TRBV4-1,TRBJ1-2,CASSQDNWGGGYTF,TGCGCCAGCAGCCAAGATAACTGGGGAGGTGGCTACACCTTC
.,.,TRBV5-6,TRBJ2-2,CASSLGGWTSTRGTGELFF,TGTGCCAGCAGCTTGGGCGGGTGGACTTCCACTAGAGGGACCGGGGAGCTGTTTTTT
.,.,TRBV5-8,TRBJ2-7,CASSLYQGYEQYF,TGTGCCAGCAGCTTGTATCAGGGGTACGAGCAGTACTTC
.,TRBD2,TRBV9,TRBJ2-3,CASSVMLAGTDTQYF,TGTGCCAGCAGCGTAATGCTAGCGGGCACAGATACGCAGTATTTT
.,TRBD1,TRBV6-5,TRBJ1-5,CASSYSRDSLWPQHF,TGTGCCAGCAGTTACTCGAGGGACAGCCTCTGGCCCCAGCATTTT
few,TRBD1,TRBV5-1,TRBJ1-5,CASSSGQGSNQPQHF,TGCGCCAGCAGCTCGGGACAGGGGAGCAATCAGCCCCAGCATTTT
.,.,TRBV4-1,TRBJ2-7,CASSQNFGTPSYEQYF,TGCGCCAGCAGCCAAAATTTCGGGACACCATCCTACGAGCAGTACTTC
.,TRBD2,TRBV18,TRBJ2-5,CASSPWRASGTVQETQYF,TGTGCCAGCTCACCATGGCGGGCTAGCGGGACCGTTCAAGAGACCCAGTACTTC
.,.,TRBV7-8,TRBJ1-5,CASSPLAGGNQPQHF,TGTGCCAGCAGCCCTTTGGCCGGGGGCAATCAGCCCCAGCATTTT
.,TRBD2,TRBV19,TRBJ2-1,CASSSLGRFEQFF,TGTGCCAGTAGTTCCCTCGGGAGGTTCGAGCAGTTCTTC
.,.,TRBV2,TRBJ2-5,CASGGYGETQYF,TGTGCCAGCGGCGGGTACGGGGAGACCCAGTACTTC